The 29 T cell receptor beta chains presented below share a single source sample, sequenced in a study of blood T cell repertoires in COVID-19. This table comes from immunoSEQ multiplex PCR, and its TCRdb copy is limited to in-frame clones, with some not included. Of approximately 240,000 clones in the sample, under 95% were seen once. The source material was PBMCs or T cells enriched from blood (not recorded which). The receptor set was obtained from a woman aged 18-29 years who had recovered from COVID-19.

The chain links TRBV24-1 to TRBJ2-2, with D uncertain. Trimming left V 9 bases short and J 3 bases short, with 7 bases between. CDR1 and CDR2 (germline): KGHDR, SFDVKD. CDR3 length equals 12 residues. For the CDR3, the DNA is TGTGCCACCGGAGAGGACACCGGGGAGCTGTTTTTT. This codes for CATGEDTGELFF.

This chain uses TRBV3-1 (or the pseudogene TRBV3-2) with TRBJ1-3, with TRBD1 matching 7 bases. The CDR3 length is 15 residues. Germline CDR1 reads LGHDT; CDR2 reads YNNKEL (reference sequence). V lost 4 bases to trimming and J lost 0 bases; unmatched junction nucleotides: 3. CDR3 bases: TGTGCCAGCAGCCCTGACAGGGTCTCTGGAAACACCATATATTTT. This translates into CASSPDRVSGNTIYF.

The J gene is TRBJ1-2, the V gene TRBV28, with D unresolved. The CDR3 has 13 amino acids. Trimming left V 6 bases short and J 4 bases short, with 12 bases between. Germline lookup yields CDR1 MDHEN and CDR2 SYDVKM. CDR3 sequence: CASSSVHVYGYTF. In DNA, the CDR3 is TGTGCCAGCAGCTCGGTGCACGTCTATGGCTACACCTTC.

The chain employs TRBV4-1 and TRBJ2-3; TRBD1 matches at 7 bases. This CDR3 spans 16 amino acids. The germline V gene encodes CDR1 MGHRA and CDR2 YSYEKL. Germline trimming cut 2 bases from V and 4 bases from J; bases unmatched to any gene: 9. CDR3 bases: TGCGCCAGCAGCCAACGCCCGGACACAGGGGCAGATACGCAGTATTTT. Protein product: CASSQRPDTGADTQYF.

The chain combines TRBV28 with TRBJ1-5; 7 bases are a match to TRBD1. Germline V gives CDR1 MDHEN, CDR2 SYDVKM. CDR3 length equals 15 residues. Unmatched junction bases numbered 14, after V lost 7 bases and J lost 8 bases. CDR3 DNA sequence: TGTGCCAGCACCCAGTCGGACAGGAGGGTAGAGCCCCAGCATTTT. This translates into CASTQSDRRVEPQHF.

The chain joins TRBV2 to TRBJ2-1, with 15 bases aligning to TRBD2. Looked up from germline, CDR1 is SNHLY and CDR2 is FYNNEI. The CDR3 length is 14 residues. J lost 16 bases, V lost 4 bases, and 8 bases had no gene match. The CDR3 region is CASSGTSGRAGVFF. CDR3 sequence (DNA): TGTGCCAGCAGTGGGACTAGCGGGAGGGCCGGGGTATTCTTC.

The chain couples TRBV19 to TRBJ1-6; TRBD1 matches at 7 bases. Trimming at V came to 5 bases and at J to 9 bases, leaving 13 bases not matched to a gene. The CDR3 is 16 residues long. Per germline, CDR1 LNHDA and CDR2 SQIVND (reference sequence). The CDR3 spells CASSPGSGQRSSPLHF. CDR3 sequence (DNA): TGTGCCAGTAGTCCTGGATCGGGACAGAGAAGTTCACCCCTCCACTTT. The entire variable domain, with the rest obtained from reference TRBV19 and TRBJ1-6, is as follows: DGGITQSPKYLFRKEGQNVTLSCEQNLNHDAMYWYRQDPGQGLRLIYYSQIVNDFQKGDIAEGYSVSREKKESFPLTVTSAQKNPTAFYLCASSPGSGQRSSPLHFGNGTRLTVT.

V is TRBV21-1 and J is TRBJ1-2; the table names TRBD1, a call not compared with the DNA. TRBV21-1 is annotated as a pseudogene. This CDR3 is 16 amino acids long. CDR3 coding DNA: TGTGCCAGCAGCACCCGGACAGGGTCCGGTAACTATGGCTACACCTTC. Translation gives CASSTRTGSGNYGYTF.

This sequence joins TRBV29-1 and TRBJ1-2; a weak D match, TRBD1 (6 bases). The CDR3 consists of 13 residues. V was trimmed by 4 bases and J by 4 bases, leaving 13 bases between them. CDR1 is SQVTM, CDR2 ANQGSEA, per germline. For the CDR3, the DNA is TGCAGCGTTGGTACAGGGACCGGCTATGGCTACACCTTC. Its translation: CSVGTGTGYGYTF.

Written as DNA, the CDR3 is TGTGCCGGCTTAGCGGGAGACGGCTCCTACAATGAGCAGTTCTTC. It is translated as CAGLAGDGSYNEQFF. The rearrangement joins TRBV2 to TRBJ2-1; TRBD2 matches at 9 bases. From germline, CDR1 is SNHLY and CDR2 FYNNEI. Trimming cost V 11 bases and J 0 bases; bases outside gene matches: 8. There are 15 residues in the CDR3.

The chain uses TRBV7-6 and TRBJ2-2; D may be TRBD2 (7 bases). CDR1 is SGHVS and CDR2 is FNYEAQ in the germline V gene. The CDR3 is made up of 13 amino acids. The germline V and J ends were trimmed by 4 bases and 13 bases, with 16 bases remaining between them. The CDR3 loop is CASSSGGGPRLFF. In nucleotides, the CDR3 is TGTGCCAGCAGCTCTGGGGGGGGCCCACGGCTGTTTTTT.

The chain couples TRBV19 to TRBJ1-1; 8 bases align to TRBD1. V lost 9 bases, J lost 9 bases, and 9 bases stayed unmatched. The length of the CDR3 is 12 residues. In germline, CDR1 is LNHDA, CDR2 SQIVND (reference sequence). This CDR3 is CASGDRGGQAFF. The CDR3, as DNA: TGTGCCAGCGGTGACAGGGGCGGGCAAGCTTTCTTT. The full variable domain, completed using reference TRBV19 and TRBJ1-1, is DGGITQSPKYLFRKEGQNVTLSCEQNLNHDAMYWYRQDPGQGLRLIYYSQIVNDFQKGDIAEGYSVSREKKESFPLTVTSAQKNPTAFYLCASGDRGGQAFFGQGTRLTVV.

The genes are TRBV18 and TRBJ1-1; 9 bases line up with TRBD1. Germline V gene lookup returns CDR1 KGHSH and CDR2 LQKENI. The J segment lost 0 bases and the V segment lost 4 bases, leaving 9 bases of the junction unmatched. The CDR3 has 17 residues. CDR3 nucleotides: TGTGCCAGCTCACTCCGTGGGACAGGGTTCATGAACACTGAAGCTTTCTTT. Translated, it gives CASSLRGTGFMNTEAFF.

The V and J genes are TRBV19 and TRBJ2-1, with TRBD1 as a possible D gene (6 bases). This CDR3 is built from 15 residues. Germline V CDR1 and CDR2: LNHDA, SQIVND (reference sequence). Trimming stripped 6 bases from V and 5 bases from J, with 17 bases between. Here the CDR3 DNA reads TGTGCCAGTAGCCGTATAAGGGGGAGAAACAATGAGCAGTTCTTC. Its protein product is CASSRIRGRNNEQFF. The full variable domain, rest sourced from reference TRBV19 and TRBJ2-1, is DGGITQSPKYLFRKEGQNVTLSCEQNLNHDAMYWYRQDPGQGLRLIYYSQIVNDFQKGDIAEGYSVSREKKESFPLTVTSAQKNPTAFYLCASSRIRGRNNEQFFGPGTRLTVL.

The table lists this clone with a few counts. This CDR3 is CASSATSNSYNEQFF. CDR3 DNA sequence: TGTGCCAGCAGCGCCACTAGTAACTCCTACAATGAGCAGTTCTTC. This chain connects TRBV9 to TRBJ2-1; D may be TRBD2 (5 bases). The V end lost 3 bases, the J end lost 0 bases, and 10 bases lay between the germline ends. Germline CDR1 SGDLS, CDR2 YYNGEE. The CDR3 is 15 amino acids. The whole variable domain, remainder taken from reference TRBV9 and TRBJ2-1, is DSGVTQTPKHLITATGQRVTLRCSPRSGDLSVYWYQQSLDQGLQFLIQYYNGEERAKGNILERFSAQQFPDLHSELNLSSLELGDSALYFCASSATSNSYNEQFFGPGTRLTVL.

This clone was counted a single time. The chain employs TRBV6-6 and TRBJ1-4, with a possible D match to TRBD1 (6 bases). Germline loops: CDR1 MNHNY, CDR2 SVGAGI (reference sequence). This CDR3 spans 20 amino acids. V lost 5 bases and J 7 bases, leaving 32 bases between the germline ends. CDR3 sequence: CASSPDSRLVGGGRSEKLFF. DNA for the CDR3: TGTGCCAGCAGTCCCGATTCCCGTTTGGTCGGTGGGGGCAGGTCTGAAAAACTGTTTTTT.

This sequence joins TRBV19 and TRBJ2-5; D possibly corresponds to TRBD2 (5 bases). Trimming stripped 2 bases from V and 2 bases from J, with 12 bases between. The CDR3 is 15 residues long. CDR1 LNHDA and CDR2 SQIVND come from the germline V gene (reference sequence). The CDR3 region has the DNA TGTGCCAGTAGTATAACGGGGAAGCTACAAGAGACCCAGTACTTC. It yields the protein CASSITGKLQETQYF.

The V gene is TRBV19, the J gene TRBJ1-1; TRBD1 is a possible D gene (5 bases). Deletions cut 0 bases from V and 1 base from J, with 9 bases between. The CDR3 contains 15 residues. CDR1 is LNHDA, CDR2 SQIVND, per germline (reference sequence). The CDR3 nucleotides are TGTGCCAGTAGTATAGATATCCAGGGGAACACTGAAGCTTTCTTT. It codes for CASSIDIQGNTEAFF.

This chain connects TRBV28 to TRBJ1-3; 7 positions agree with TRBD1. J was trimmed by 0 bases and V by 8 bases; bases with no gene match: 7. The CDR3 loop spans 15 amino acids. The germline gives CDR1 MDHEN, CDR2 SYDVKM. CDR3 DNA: TGTGCCAGCCAGCGGACAGGCCACTCTGGAAACACCATATATTTT. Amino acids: CASQRTGHSGNTIYF.

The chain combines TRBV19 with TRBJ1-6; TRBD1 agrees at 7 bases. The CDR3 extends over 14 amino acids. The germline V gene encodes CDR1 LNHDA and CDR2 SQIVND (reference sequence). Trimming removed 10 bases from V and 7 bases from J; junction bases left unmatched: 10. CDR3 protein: CATSRTGFNSPLHF. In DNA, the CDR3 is TGTGCCACATCTCGGACAGGCTTCAATTCACCCCTCCACTTT.

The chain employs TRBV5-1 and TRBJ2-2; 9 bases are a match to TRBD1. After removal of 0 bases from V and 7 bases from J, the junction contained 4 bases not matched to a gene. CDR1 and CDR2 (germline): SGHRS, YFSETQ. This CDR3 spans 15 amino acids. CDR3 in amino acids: CASSLGDRDGGELFF. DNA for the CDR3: TGCGCCAGCAGCTTGGGGGACAGGGATGGCGGGGAGCTGTTTTTT.

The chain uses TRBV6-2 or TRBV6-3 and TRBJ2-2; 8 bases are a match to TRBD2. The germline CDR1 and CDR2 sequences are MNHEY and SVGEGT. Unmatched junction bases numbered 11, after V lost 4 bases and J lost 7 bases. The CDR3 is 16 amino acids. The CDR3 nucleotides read TGTGCCAGCAGTTCCTTTTTAGCGGGGCGCGTCGGGGAGCTGTTTTTT. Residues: CASSSFLAGRVGELFF.

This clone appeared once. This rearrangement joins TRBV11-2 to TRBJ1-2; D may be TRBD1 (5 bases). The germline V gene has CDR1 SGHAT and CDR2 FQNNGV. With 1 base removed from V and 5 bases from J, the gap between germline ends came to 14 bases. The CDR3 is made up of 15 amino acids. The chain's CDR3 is CASSLAPKPGYGYTF. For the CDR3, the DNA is TGTGCCAGCAGCTTAGCACCGAAACCAGGGTATGGCTACACCTTC.

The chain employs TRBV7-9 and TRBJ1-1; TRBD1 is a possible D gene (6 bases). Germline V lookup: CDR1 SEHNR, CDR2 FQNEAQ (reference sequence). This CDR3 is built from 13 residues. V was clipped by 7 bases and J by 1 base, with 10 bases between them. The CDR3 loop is CASTPTGNTEAFF. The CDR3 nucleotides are TGTGCCAGCACCCCGACAGGGAACACTGAAGCTTTCTTT.

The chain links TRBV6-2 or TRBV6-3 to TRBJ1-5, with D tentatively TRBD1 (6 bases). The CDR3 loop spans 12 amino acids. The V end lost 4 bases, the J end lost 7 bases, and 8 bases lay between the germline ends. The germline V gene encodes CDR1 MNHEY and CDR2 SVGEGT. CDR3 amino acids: CASSWTVQPQHF. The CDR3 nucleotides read TGTGCCAGCAGTTGGACAGTCCAGCCCCAGCATTTT.

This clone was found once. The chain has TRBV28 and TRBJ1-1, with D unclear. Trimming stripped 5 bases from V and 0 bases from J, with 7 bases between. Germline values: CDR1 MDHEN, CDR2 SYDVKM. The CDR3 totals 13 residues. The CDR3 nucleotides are TGTGCCAGCAGTCTCCCCGTGAACACTGAAGCTTTCTTT. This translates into CASSLPVNTEAFF.

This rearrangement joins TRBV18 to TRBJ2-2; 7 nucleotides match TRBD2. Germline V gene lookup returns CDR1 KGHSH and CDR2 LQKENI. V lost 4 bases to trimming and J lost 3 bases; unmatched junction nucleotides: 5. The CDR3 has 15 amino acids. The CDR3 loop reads CASSLASGHTGELFF. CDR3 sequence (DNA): TGTGCCAGCTCACTCGCTAGCGGTCACACCGGGGAGCTGTTTTTT.

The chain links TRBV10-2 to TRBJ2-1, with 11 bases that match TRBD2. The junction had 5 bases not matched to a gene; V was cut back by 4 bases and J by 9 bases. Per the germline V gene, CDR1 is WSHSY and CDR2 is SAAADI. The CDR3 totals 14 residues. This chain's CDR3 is CASSGSGGASEQFF. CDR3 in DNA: TGCGCCAGCAGTGGTAGCGGGGGGGCCAGTGAGCAGTTCTTC.

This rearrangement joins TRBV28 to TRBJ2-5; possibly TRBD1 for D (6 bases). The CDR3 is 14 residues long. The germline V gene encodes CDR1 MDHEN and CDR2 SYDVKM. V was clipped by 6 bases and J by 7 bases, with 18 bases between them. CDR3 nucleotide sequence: TGTGCCAGCAGCCCACCCAGGGGCCTGGGGACCCAGTACTTC. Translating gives CASSPPRGLGTQYF.